This record concerns one TCR beta chain sequence. This clone was detected only once. There is no known antigen for this receptor. No base quality information exists; no much larger clone differs at one position. Samples from volunteer blood donors who had recovered from COVID-19 were contributed by a second Seattle source. Whole blood was collected in K2EDTA tubes by collaborating institutions according to the institutions' own protocols. For TCRbeta analysis, collaborators shipped samples in one of three forms: frozen whole blood, isolated PBMCs, or DNA extracted from either of those sample types. V drops 0 bases and J drops 1 base, leaving 11 bases in between. Including cysteine and phenylalanine, the CDR3 has 16 amino acids. Kept here is only the CDR3 DNA, which spans 48 bases and is read in frame from base 1. Per the germline V gene (reference sequence), SGHNT is the CDR1 and YYREEE is the CDR2.

This sample stems from a study of blood T cell repertoires in COVID-19 (dated by TCRdb to 2018 to 2020). Study-wide context: Collaborator samples came from the United States, Italy and Spain and covered acute and convalescent phases of COVID-19. The prospective study material was composed of cDNA or gDNA derived from T cells, B-cell-depleted T cells, or PBMCs. Deeply sampled blood TCRbeta repertoires from subjects exposed to, actively infected with, or recovered from COVID-19 were included in the dataset. The repertoires were made available in a free public database intended to serve as a resource for research on the immune response to SARS-CoV-2. Samples came from the ongoing ImmuneRACE study (first 160 participants) plus 1,254 subjects from 6 global collaborators. The sample metadata nearly always contained a de-identified subject ID, COVID-19 status, age in years and sex. Where available, HLA class I and class II types were obtained from metadata supplied by the sample provider rather than from assay-based typing. Study-level results and caveats: Clinical and demographic metadata were provided uncurated, with the amount varying by source and participant.

The immunoSEQ Assay, a bias-controlled multiplex PCR, was used to amplify TCRbeta CDR3 regions from genomic DNA. The paper's data handling went like this. The number of nucleated cells in each sample was estimated by amplification of reference gene primers within the assay. To quantify the absolute abundance of each unique TCRbeta CDR3 rearrangement, sequence reads were collapsed and filtered. For each sample, productive Simpson clonality was calculated as the square root of Simpson's diversity index over productive rearrangements. TCRdb provides this immuneACCESS table in a form limited to in-frame rearrangements. Some clones are lacking; in checked studies, under half of them reflect an unresolved V gene, and why the rest are absent is not known. D and trimming were read from the DNA, whereas the V and J calls and clone size are those reported in that table. Within this sample are around 370,000 clones, with 91% of them counted one time only. In total, the top ten clones hold under 3.5% of the sample.

The chain links TRBV5-4 with TRBJ1-3; the D gene is perhaps TRBD1, from 6 matching bases. The sequenced sample was peripheral blood. The TCR was taken from a woman younger than 35 who had recovered from COVID-19. CDR3 protein: CASSLGGQISGNTIYF. The base sequence is TGTGCCAGCAGCTTGGGGGGACAAATATCTGGAAACACCATATATTTT.